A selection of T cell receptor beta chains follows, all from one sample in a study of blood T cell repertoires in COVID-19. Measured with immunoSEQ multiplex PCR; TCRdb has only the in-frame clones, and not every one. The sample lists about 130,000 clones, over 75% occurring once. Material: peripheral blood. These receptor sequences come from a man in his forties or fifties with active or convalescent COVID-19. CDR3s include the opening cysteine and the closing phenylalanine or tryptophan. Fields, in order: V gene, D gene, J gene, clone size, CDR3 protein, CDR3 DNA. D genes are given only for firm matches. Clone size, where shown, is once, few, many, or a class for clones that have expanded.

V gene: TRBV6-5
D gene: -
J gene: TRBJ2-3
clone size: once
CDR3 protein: CASQGNTDTQYF
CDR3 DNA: TGTGCCTCCCAGGGTAACACAGATACGCAGTATTTT

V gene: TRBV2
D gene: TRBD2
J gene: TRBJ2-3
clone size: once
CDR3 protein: CASSRTSGGAGTDTQYF
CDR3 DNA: TGTGCCAGCAGTCGCACTAGCGGGGGGGCCGGCACAGATACGCAGTATTTT

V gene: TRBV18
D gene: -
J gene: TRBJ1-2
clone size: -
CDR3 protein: CASSPNTGSYGYTF
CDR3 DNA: TGTGCCAGCTCACCAAATACAGGGTCCTATGGCTACACCTTC

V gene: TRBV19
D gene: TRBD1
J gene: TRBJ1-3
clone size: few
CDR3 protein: CASSTTGAGNTIYF
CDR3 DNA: TGTGCCAGTAGTACGACAGGGGCTGGAAACACCATATATTTT

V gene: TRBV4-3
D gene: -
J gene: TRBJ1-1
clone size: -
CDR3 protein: CASSPPGNTEAFF
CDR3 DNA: TGCGCCAGCAGCCCTCCAGGAAACACTGAAGCTTTCTTT

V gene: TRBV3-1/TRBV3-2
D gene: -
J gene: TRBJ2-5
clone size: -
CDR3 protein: CASRRLQGPQETQYF
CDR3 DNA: TGTGCCAGCAGGCGTTTGCAGGGGCCTCAAGAGACCCAGTACTTC

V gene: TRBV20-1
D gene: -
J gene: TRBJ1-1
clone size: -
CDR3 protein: CSASIPHGVNTEAFF
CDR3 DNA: TGCAGTGCTAGTATCCCACACGGAGTGAACACTGAAGCTTTCTTT

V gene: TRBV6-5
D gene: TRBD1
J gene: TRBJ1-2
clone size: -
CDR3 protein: CASRAGDRGPLGYTF
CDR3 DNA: TGTGCCAGCAGGGCCGGGGACAGGGGGCCTTTGGGCTACACCTTC

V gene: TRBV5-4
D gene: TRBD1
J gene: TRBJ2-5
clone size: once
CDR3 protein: CASSLDGQVGETQYF
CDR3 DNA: TGTGCCAGCAGCTTGGACGGACAGGTGGGAGAGACCCAGTACTTC

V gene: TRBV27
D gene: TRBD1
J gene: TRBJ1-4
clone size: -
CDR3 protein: CASSGTGNGEKLFF
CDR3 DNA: TGTGCCAGCAGCGGGACAGGGAACGGGGAAAAACTGTTTTTT

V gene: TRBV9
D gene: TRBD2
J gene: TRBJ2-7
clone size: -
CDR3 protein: CASSRGDYEQYF
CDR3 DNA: TGTGCCAGCAGCCGGGGGGACTACGAGCAGTACTTC

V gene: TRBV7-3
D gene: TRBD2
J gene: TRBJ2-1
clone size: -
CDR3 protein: CASSLGGGAHNEQFF
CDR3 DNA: TGTGCCAGCAGCTTAGGCGGGGGGGCCCACAATGAGCAGTTCTTC

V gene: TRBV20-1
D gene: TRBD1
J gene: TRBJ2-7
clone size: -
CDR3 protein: CSASEQGALPYEQYF
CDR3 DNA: TGCAGTGCTAGTGAACAGGGGGCCCTTCCCTACGAGCAGTACTTC

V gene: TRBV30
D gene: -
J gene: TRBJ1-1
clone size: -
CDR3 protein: CAWILTGRAFF
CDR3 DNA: TGTGCCTGGATCCTCACGGGGAGAGCTTTCTTT

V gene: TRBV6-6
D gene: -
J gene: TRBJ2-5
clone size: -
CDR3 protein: CASSYLLGGGETQYF
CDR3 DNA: TGTGCCAGCAGTTACCTCCTAGGCGGAGGAGAGACCCAGTACTTC

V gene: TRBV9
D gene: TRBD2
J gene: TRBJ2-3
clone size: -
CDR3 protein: CASSSGGAGTDTQYF
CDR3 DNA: TGTGCCAGCAGTAGCGGGGGGGCGGGCACAGATACGCAGTATTTT

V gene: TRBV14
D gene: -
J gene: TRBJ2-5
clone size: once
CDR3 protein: CASSQGGQGKQETQYF
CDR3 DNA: TGTGCCAGCAGCCAAGGTGGTCAGGGAAAACAAGAGACCCAGTACTTC

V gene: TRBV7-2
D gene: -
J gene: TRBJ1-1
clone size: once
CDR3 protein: CASSRVTLSPRMNTEAFF
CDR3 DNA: TGTGCCAGCAGCCGCGTAACCCTAAGTCCCCGTATGAACACTGAAGCTTTCTTT

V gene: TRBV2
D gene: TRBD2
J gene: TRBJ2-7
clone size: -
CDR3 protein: CASNGGGVGSYEQYF
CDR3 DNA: TGTGCCAGCAACGGCGGGGGGGTAGGTTCCTACGAGCAGTACTTC

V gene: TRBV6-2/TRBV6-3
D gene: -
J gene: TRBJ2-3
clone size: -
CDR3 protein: CASSYPLVPDTQYF
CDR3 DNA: TGTGCCAGCAGTTACCCACTCGTTCCAGATACGCAGTATTTT

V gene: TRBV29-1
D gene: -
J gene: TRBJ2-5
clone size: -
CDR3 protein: CSVEVEGSQETQYF
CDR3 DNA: TGCAGCGTTGAAGTGGAGGGGAGCCAAGAGACCCAGTACTTC

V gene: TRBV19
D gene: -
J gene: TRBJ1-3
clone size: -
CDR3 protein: CASSILGSGNTIYF
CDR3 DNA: TGTGCCAGTAGTATACTGGGCAGCGGAAACACCATATATTTT

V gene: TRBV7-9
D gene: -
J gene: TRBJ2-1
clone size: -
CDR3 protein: CASSSWGDFRDEQFF
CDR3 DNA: TGTGCCAGCAGCTCCTGGGGGGACTTTAGGGATGAGCAGTTCTTC

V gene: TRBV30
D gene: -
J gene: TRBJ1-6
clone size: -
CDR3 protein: CAWSVSNSPLHF
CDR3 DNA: TGTGCCTGGAGTGTATCAAATTCACCCCTCCACTTT

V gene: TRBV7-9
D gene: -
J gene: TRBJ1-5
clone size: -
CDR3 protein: CASSYNSNQPQHF
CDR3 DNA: TGTGCCAGCAGCTATAATAGCAATCAGCCCCAGCATTTT

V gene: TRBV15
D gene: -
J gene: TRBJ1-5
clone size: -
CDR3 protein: CATSRSQGRGKQPQHF
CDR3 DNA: TGTGCCACCAGCAGATCCCAGGGCAGGGGAAAGCAGCCCCAGCATTTT

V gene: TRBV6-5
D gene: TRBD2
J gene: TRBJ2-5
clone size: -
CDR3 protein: CASSAGGRQETQYF
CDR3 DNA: TGTGCCAGCAGCGCGGGGGGGCGACAAGAGACCCAGTACTTC

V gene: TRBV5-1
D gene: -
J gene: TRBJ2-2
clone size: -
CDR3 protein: CASSLVQIDTGELFF
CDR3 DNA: TGCGCCAGCAGCTTAGTTCAGATTGACACCGGGGAGCTGTTTTTT

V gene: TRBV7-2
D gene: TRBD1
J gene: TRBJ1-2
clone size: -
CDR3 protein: CASSFGQGAYGYTF
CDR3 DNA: TGTGCCAGCAGCTTCGGGCAGGGGGCCTATGGCTACACCTTC

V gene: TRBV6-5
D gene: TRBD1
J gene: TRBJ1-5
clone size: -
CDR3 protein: CASRLDRGLAQPQHF
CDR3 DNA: TGTGCCAGCAGACTTGACAGGGGGTTGGCTCAGCCCCAGCATTTT

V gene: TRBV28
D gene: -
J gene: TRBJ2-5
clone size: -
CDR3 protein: CASSKGQTLTQTQYF
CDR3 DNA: TGTGCCAGCAGCAAAGGACAGACTCTGACTCAGACCCAGTACTTC

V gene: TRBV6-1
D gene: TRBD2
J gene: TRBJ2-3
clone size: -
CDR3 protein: CASSEAWTSGASTDTQYF
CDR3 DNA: TGTGCCAGCAGTGAAGCGTGGACTAGCGGGGCCAGCACAGATACGCAGTATTTT

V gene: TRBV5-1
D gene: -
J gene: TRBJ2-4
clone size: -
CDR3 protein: CASSLGGQENIQYF
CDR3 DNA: TGCGCCAGCAGCTTGGGTGGCCAGGAAAACATTCAGTACTTC

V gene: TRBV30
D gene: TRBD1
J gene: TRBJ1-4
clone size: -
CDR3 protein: CAWGGTGDEKLFF
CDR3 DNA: TGTGCCTGGGGCGGGACAGGGGATGAAAAACTGTTTTTT

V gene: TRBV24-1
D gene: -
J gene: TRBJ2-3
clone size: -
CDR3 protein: CATSDQPGQTDTQYF
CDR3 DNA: TGTGCCACCAGTGACCAACCCGGACAGACAGATACGCAGTATTTT

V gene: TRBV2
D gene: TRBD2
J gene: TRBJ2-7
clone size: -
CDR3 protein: CASRGTSGVAARVEQYF
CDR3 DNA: TGTGCCAGCAGGGGGACTAGCGGGGTCGCAGCTCGGGTCGAGCAGTACTTC

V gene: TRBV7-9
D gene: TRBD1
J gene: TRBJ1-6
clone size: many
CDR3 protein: CASSLDRFQRSPLHF
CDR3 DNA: TGTGCCAGCAGCTTGGACAGGTTTCAACGGTCACCCCTCCACTTT

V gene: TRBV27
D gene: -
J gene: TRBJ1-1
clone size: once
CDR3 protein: CASRNRVTEAFF
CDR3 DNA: TGTGCCAGCAGAAACAGGGTTACTGAAGCTTTCTTT

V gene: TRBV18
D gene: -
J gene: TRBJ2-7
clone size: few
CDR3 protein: CASSPGGGPYEQYF
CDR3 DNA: TGTGCCAGCTCACCGGGGGGGGGCCCGTACGAGCAGTACTTC

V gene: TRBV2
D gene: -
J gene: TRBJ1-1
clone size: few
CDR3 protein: CASTNRANTEAFF
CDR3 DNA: TGTGCCAGCACTAACAGGGCGAACACTGAAGCTTTCTTT

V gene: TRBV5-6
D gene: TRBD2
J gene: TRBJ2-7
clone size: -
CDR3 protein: CASSHLGGASGGRYEQYF
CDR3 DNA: TGTGCCAGCAGCCACCTGGGGGGGGCTAGCGGGGGGCGATACGAGCAGTACTTC

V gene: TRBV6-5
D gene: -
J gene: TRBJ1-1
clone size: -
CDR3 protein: CASSSGGGTEAFF
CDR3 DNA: TGTGCCAGCAGTTCGGGGGGCGGCACTGAAGCTTTCTTT

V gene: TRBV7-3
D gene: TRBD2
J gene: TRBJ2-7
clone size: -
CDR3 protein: CASSLLAGTSYEQYF
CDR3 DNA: TGTGCCAGCAGCTTACTAGCGGGGACCTCCTACGAGCAGTACTTC

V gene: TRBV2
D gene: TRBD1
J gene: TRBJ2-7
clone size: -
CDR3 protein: CASSSGTGLSYEQYF
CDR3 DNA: TGTGCCAGCAGTTCCGGGACAGGGCTCTCCTACGAGCAGTACTTC

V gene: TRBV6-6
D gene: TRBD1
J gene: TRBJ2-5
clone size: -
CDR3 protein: CASSYEGTGRETQYF
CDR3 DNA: TGTGCCAGCAGTTACGAAGGGACAGGGCGAGAGACCCAGTACTTC

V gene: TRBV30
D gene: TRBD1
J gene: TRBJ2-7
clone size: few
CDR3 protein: CASSTGAVEQYF
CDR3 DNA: TGTGCCTCGTCAACAGGGGCGGTTGAGCAGTACTTC

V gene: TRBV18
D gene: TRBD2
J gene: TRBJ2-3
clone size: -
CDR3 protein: CASSPVRTSGGVDTQYF
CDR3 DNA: TGTGCCAGCTCACCGGTTCGGACTAGCGGGGGCGTGGATACGCAGTATTTT

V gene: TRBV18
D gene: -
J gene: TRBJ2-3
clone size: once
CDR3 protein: CASSKGEASTDTQYF
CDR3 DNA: TGTGCCAGCTCTAAAGGAGAAGCTAGCACAGATACGCAGTATTTT

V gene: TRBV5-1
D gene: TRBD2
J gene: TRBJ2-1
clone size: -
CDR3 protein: CASSPAGGDFSHEQFF
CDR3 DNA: TGCGCCAGCAGCCCCGCGGGGGGGGACTTTAGTCATGAGCAGTTCTTC